This T cell receptor beta chain was profiled in a study of shared clonotypes between healthy human individuals. About the study: The composition of the donors was a couple of women and three men aged 18 to 49.

Without sorting, samples used approximately 99 million PBMCs for genomic DNA. Study-wide findings and caveats: The genetic and exposure-history diversity represented was limited by few donors.

Germline V gene sequence: CDR1 MDHEN, CDR2 SYDVKM. This CDR3 comprises 13 residues. V was shortened by 1 base and J by 5 bases, with 7 bases between the two germline ends. Sequencing used immunoSEQ multiplex PCR; TCRdb keeps in-frame clones, though not all of them. This sample has around 500,000 clones, with almost 80% found just once. Comment on this clone: Its antigen is not known.

This clonotype originated in a middle-aged woman in good health. Some clones in this sample may be carry-over from other donors' samples. The source material was PBMCs. The chain combines TRBV28 with TRBJ2-3; no definite D call. The CDR3 coding sequence is TGTGCCAGCAGTTTATCCGCTCTAGATACGCAGTATTTT. This gives the protein CASSLSALDTQYF.